These T cell receptor beta chains were read from a single sample in a study of shared clonotypes between healthy human individuals. The repertoire was sequenced with immunoSEQ multiplex PCR; TCRdb's copy has only in-frame clones and lacks some. The sample lists roughly 660,000 clones; 90% were seen once. Sequenced: memory CD8+ T cells from PBMCs. The source is a young man in good health. Some clones in this sample may be carry-over from other donors' samples. The CDR3 runs from the conserved cysteine through the conserved F or W. The D gene is left open where the match is weak.

j_gene: TRBJ1-1; v_gene: TRBV28; d_gene: NA; CDR3nt: TGTGCCAGCAGTTTATGGGGGTACACTGAAGCTTTCTTT; CDR3aa: CASSLWGYTEAFF
j_gene: TRBJ2-1; v_gene: TRBV11-1; d_gene: TRBD1; CDR3nt: TGTGCCAGCAGCTTAGAACTTCGGGACAGCTCCTACAATGAGCAGTTCTTC; CDR3aa: CASSLELRDSSYNEQFF
j_gene: TRBJ2-5; v_gene: TRBV29-1; d_gene: NA; CDR3nt: TGCAGCGTTGAGTGGGACACGTTGTGGGAGACCCAGTACTTC; CDR3aa: CSVEWDTLWETQYF
j_gene: TRBJ2-7; v_gene: TRBV2; d_gene: NA; CDR3nt: TGTGCCAGTGGAGGGGGGAATTTAGGCGAGCAGTACTTC; CDR3aa: CASGGGNLGEQYF
j_gene: TRBJ1-1; v_gene: TRBV15; d_gene: NA; CDR3nt: TGTGCCACCAGCCCTTTAACAGAGAACACTGAAGCTTTCTTT; CDR3aa: CATSPLTENTEAFF
j_gene: TRBJ2-3; v_gene: TRBV7-9; d_gene: TRBD2; CDR3nt: TGTGCCAGCAGCCCCCAGACTAGCGGAGTCACAGATACGCAGTATTTT; CDR3aa: CASSPQTSGVTDTQYF
j_gene: TRBJ2-3; v_gene: TRBV10-2; d_gene: NA; CDR3nt: TGCGCCAGCAGTGAGTCCTTCGGAGCACGAGGGTATTTT; CDR3aa: CASSESFGARGYF
j_gene: TRBJ1-1; v_gene: TRBV7-9; d_gene: NA; CDR3nt: TGTGCCAGCAGCGGGGTGGGGAGGAACACTGAAGCTTTCTTT; CDR3aa: CASSGVGRNTEAFF
j_gene: TRBJ2-7; v_gene: TRBV19; d_gene: NA; CDR3nt: TGTGCCAGTAGTATAGGTGCAGCAACCTACGAGCAGTACTTC; CDR3aa: CASSIGAATYEQYF
j_gene: TRBJ1-1; v_gene: TRBV27; d_gene: NA; CDR3nt: TGTGCCAGCAGTACCGGGTTAGGAGGAGGCACTGAAGCTTTCTTT; CDR3aa: CASSTGLGGGTEAFF
j_gene: TRBJ2-7; v_gene: TRBV2; d_gene: NA; CDR3nt: TGCGCCAGCAGTAGCGGCCTCTGGGAGCAGTACTTC; CDR3aa: CASSSGLWEQYF
j_gene: TRBJ2-1; v_gene: TRBV20-1; d_gene: NA; CDR3nt: TGCAGTGCCAGGAGGGGCAATGAGCAGTTCTTC; CDR3aa: CSARRGNEQFF
j_gene: TRBJ1-4; v_gene: TRBV9; d_gene: TRBD1; CDR3nt: TGTGCCAGCAGCCCAGGTGGACAGGGGAGTGAAAAACTGTTTTTT; CDR3aa: CASSPGGQGSEKLFF
j_gene: TRBJ1-2; v_gene: TRBV29-1; d_gene: NA; CDR3nt: TGCAGCGTTGAACAGATGGGACCTAAAAACCACACCTTC; CDR3aa: CSVEQMGPKNHTF
j_gene: TRBJ2-7; v_gene: TRBV5-1; d_gene: NA; CDR3nt: TGCGCCAGCAGCCCACGAATCTCTAGCTCCTACGAGCAGTACTTC; CDR3aa: CASSPRISSSYEQYF
j_gene: TRBJ1-1; v_gene: TRBV6-1; d_gene: NA; CDR3nt: TGTGCCAGCGGCAGGGCTGGGACTGAAGCTTTCTTT; CDR3aa: CASGRAGTEAFF
j_gene: TRBJ2-1; v_gene: TRBV25-1; d_gene: NA; CDR3nt: TGTGCCAGCAGTGAAGAAGGGGGGGAGGCCTACAATGAGCAGTTCTTC; CDR3aa: CASSEEGGEAYNEQFF
j_gene: TRBJ1-2; v_gene: TRBV7-3; d_gene: TRBD1; CDR3nt: TGTGCCAGCAGCGCAGGAGAAGACAGGGGGATGTACCTCACCTTC; CDR3aa: CASSAGEDRGMYLTF
j_gene: TRBJ1-1; v_gene: TRBV4-1; d_gene: NA; CDR3nt: TGCGCCAGCAGCCTGGGGTCGCGGAACACTGAAGCTTTCTTT; CDR3aa: CASSLGSRNTEAFF
j_gene: TRBJ2-3; v_gene: TRBV27; d_gene: TRBD1; CDR3nt: TGTGCCAGCAGTTTAGGGCACGTCTCGACCGGGACAGGGACCACAGATACGCAGTATTTT; CDR3aa: CASSLGHVSTGTGTTDTQYF
j_gene: TRBJ2-3; v_gene: TRBV19; d_gene: NA; CDR3nt: TGTGCCAGTAGCGCGTTTAACACGTATACAGATACGCAGTATTTT; CDR3aa: CASSAFNTYTDTQYF
j_gene: TRBJ2-7; v_gene: TRBV27; d_gene: TRBD1; CDR3nt: TGTGCCAGCACCCCAAGGGGGACAGGGGTCTACGAGCAGTACTTC; CDR3aa: CASTPRGTGVYEQYF
j_gene: TRBJ2-1; v_gene: TRBV11-2; d_gene: TRBD2; CDR3nt: TGTGCCAGCAGCAGGACTAGCGGGAGCAATGAGCAGTTCTTC; CDR3aa: CASSRTSGSNEQFF
j_gene: TRBJ2-3; v_gene: TRBV28; d_gene: NA; CDR3nt: TGTGCCAGCAGTACCCGCCCACGCACAGATACGCAGTATTTT; CDR3aa: CASSTRPRTDTQYF
j_gene: TRBJ2-1; v_gene: TRBV7-3; d_gene: NA; CDR3nt: TGTGCCAGCAGCCCATTTGAGACCGGGGGCCCTTACAATGAGCAGTTCTTC; CDR3aa: CASSPFETGGPYNEQFF
j_gene: TRBJ1-1; v_gene: TRBV2; d_gene: NA; CDR3nt: TGTGCCAGCAGTGATGGGGGGGCTACTGAAGCTTTCTTT; CDR3aa: CASSDGGATEAFF
j_gene: TRBJ1-5; v_gene: TRBV11-2; d_gene: NA; CDR3nt: TGTGCCAGCAGCTGGGGATGGGGTCAGCCCCAGCATTTT; CDR3aa: CASSWGWGQPQHF
j_gene: TRBJ2-1; v_gene: TRBV28; d_gene: NA; CDR3nt: TGTGCCAGCAGTCCACAGGACAATGAGCAGTTCTTC; CDR3aa: CASSPQDNEQFF
j_gene: TRBJ2-3; v_gene: TRBV6-1; d_gene: NA; CDR3nt: TGTGCCAGCAGTGGACAAAGTGCTATCCTCACAGATACGCAGTATTTT; CDR3aa: CASSGQSAILTDTQYF